This T cell receptor (beta chain) originates from a study of graft-versus-host responses after intestinal transplantation. Responders that carried the CFSE label, approximately 200,000 of them, were plated with approximately 200,000 irradiated, violet-dye-labeled stimulator cells. Responder CD3+CD4+ and CD3+CD8+ cells that were proliferating and CFSE-low were sorted after the reaction. V was shortened by 11 bases and J by 5 bases, with 14 bases between the two germline ends. CDR1 and CDR2 from the germline V gene are SGHVS and FNYEAQ. The CDR3 is 12 residues long. Whole-study findings and limits: The marrow of recipients harbored GvH clones, and ileum or blood showed some of them first. Those patients showing graft-donor T cell macrochimerism displayed high graft-versus-host to host-versus-graft clonal ratios in allografts.

The method was immunoSEQ multiplex PCR; TCRdb's version includes in-frame clones alone and lacks a portion of them. Among 23,000 or so clones listed, less than 40% were seen once. The starting material was alloreactive CD8+ T cells from a mixed lymphocyte reaction culture, obtained before intestinal transplant. Specified subset: CFSE-low proliferating T cells sorted from roughly 6-day pre-transplant mixed lymphocyte reaction (GvH or HvG direction). The sequence derives from a human patient who received an intestinal transplant. The V gene is TRBV7-6, the J gene TRBJ2-3, with D perhaps assigned TRBD1 or TRBD2 (6 bases each). The DNA for the CDR3 is TGTGCCGCGGGGCCAGGGGTAGATACGCAGTATTTT. The encoded protein is CAAGPGVDTQYF. Filled out from reference TRBV7-6 and TRBJ2-3, the complete variable domain reads GAGVSQSPRYKVTKRGQDVALRCDPISGHVSLYWYRQALGQGPEFLTYFNYEAQQDKSGLPNDRFSAERPEGSISTLTIQRTEQRDSAMYRCAAGPGVDTQYFGPGTRLTVL.